This T cell receptor beta chain comes out of a study of blood T cell repertoires in COVID-19. The CDR3 length is 11 residues. After removal of 7 bases from V and 7 bases from J, the junction contained 5 bases not matched to a gene. The germline V gene encodes CDR1 GTSNPN and CDR2 SVGIG (reference sequence). TCRdb's copy holds only in-frame clones and misses some; the assay was immunoSEQ multiplex PCR. This table holds 110,000 or so clones, roughly three quarters found once. The sequencing sample was made of peripheral blood. The receptor comes from a human donor in a cohort sampled during active COVID-19. The chain recombines TRBV30 with TRBJ1-1; the match to TRBD1 covers 8 bases. The CDR3: CASRQGNEAFF. The CDR3 region has the DNA TGTGCCTCTCGACAGGGGAATGAAGCTTTCTTT.